This TCR beta chain was observed in a study of human T cells and chemical hapten exposure. Study overall: Diphenylcyclopropenone doses were given weekly to the scalps of patients across the approximately 22-week study.

Sample time point: pre-sensitization, week 0. Noted treatment: therapeutic diphenylcyclopropenone sensitization with weekly scalp DPC. Blood was drawn before each patch test was applied. Total RNA extraction was carried out from unfractionated whole blood. This clonotype was detected many times. Its antigen is still unknown. Study-level results: Versus controls, expanded TCRs had significantly more large CDR3 similarity clusters.

Using its own MiXCR run on the RACE reads, TCRdb lists one record per CDR3 protein. The data show fewer than 70,000 distinct CDR3 sequences, approximately 6.7% seen once. Source: whole blood, taken in connection with sensitization to the hapten diphenylcyclopropenone (DPC). This receptor was identified in a woman aged 25 to 39 with alopecia areata. Some clones in this sample may be carry-over from other donors' samples.

CDR3 bases: TGTGCCATCAGTGGGACAGAGGACACTGAAGCTTTCTTT. Its translation is CAISGTEDTEAFF. The chain combines TRBV10-3 with TRBJ1-1, with D possibly being TRBD1 (6 bases). CDR3 length: 13 amino acids. Germline V gene data show CDR1 as ENHRY and CDR2 as SYGVKD. The V and J ends lost 4 bases and 3 bases respectively, with 9 bases between them.